This note documents a single T cell receptor (beta chain) sequence. The study recruited healthy Caucasian donors from Russia who were aged about 6 to 90. The sample belongs to a study of blood T cells in healthy people across ages. Germline-derived CDR1 and CDR2 are DFQATT and SNEGSKA (reference sequence). V dropped 7 bases and J dropped 13; count of bases not matched to a gene: 21. The CDR3 is 15 amino acids. Combining a sample-barcoded 5' primer with a J-beta primer mix, a second PCR ran for about 6 to 12 cycles. TCRdb redid the calling of the 5' RACE reads with MiXCR, one entry per CDR3 protein. The repertoire holds under 2,000,000 distinct CDR3 sequences, with roughly 50% as singletons.

The rearrangement links TRBV20-1 to TRBJ2-4; 8 nucleotides agree with TRBD2. This receptor was obtained from a woman in her 40s in good health. Sequenced: blood. The CDR3 spells CSVSPAGGRQEAQYF. CDR3 nucleotides: TGCAGTGTCTCTCCCGCGGGGGGCCGTCAAGAGGCCCAGTACTTC.